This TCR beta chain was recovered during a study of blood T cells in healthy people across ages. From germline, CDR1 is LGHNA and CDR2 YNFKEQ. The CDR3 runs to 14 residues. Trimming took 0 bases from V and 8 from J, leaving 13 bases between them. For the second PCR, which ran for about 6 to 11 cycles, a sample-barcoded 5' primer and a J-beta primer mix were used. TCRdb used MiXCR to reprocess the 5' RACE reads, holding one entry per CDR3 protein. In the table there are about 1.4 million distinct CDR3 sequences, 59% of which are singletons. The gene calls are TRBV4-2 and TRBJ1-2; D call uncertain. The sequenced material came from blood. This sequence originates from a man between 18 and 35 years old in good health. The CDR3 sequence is CASSQDRAPGGYTF. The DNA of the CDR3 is TGTGCCAGCAGCCAAGATAGGGCCCCTGGCGGCTACACCTTC.